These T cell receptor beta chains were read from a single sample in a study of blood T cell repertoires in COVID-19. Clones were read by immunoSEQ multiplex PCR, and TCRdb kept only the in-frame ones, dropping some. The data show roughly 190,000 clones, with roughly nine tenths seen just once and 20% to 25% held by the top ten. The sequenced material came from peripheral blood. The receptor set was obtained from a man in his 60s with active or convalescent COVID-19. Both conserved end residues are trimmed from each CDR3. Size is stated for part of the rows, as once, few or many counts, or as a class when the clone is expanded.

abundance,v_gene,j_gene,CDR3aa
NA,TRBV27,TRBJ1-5,ASSLSGGQPQH
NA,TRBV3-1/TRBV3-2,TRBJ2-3,ASSQPSADTQY
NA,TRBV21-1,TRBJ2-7,ASSKGKTGGPTYEQY
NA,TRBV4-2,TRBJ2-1,ASSPRLGGGAYNEQF
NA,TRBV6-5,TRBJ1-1,ASLAGGLNTEAF
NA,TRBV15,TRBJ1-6,ATSWVRTNSPLH
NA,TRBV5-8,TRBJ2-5,ASSLGGAATQY
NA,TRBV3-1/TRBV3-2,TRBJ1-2,ASSQEGAGGYGYT
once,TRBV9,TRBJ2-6,ASSVARTGFSGANVLT
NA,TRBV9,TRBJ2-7,ASSVDSGGYEQY
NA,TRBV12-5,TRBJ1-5,ASGTSGTGDFLQPQH
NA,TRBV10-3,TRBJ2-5,AISRIRDREGETQY
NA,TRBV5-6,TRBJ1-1,ASSFTGNTEAF
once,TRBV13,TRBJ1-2,ASSSTLTGLVSDYGYT
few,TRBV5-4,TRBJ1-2,ASSLGVRDYGYT
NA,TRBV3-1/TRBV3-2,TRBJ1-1,ASSRQGDTEAF
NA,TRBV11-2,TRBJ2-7,ASSLGLSSEQY
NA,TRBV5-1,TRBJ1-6,ASSTGTGVNSPLH
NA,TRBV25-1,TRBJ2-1,ASSGPGSYNEQF
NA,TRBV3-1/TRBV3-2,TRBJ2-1,ASSRRDTQQF
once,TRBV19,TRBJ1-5,ASTARGQGNQPQH
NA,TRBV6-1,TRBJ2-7,ASSVSSGGGSYEQY
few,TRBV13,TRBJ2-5,ASSSTSGGGETQY
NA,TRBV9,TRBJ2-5,ASSVAAGPGETQY
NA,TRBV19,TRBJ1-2,ASSLTGNGYT
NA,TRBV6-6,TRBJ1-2,ASSSQGANYGYT
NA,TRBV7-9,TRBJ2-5,ASSLDGMGAGETQY
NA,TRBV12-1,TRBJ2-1,ASSFFRDRTTDCRGSYNEQF
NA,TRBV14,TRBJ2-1,ASSKDGGGSGYNEQF
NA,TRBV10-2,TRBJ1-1,ASSDRERRTEAF
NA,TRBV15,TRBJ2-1,ATSRQTGAPYNEQF
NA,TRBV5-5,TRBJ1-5,ASSTDRSNQPQH
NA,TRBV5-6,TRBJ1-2,ASSLARQGRVDYGYT
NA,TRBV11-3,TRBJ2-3,ASSLGRTDTQY
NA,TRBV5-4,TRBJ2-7,ASSTTGAYEQY
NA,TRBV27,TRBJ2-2,ASMSLDRGRMGELF
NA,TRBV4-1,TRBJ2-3,ASSQGVWGSTQY
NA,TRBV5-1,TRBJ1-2,ASSLGEARILGGYT
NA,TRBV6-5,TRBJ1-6,ASSSTGNSPLH
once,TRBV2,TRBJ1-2,ASSGQLYYGYT
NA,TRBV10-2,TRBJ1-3,ASSDEQGITPGNTIY
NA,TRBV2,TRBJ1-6,ASSVQGRESNSPLH
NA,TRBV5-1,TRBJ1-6,ASSLERRSPLH
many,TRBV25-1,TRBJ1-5,ASSECKAPRVRNQPQH
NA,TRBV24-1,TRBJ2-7,ATSDPGQGQNEQY
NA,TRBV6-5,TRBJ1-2,ASSYSNRGTNGYT
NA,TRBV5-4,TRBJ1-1,ASSLGPPEEAF
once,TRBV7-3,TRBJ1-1,ASSAGQGGTEAF
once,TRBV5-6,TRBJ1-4,ASSLIAGGSEKLF
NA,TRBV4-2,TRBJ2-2,ASSREGYQGSQRGGELF
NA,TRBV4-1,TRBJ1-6,ASSEGRDSPLH
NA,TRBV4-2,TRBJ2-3,ASSRGRGGPTDTQY